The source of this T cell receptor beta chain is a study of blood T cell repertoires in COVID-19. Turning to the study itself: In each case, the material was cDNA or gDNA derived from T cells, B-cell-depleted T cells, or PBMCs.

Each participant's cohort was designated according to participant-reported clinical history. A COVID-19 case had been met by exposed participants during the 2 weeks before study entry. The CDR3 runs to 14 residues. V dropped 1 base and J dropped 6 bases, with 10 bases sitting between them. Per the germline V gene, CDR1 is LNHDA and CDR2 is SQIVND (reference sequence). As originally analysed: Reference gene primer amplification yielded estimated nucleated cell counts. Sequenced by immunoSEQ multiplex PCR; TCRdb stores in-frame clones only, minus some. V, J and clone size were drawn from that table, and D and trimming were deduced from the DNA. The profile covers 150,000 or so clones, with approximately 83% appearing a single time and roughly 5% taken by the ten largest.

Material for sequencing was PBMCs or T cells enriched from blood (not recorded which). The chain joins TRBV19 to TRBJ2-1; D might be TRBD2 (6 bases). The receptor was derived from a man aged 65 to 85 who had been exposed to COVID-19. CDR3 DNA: TGTGCCAGTAGTATAGGGCCGGGGGTCAATGAGCAGTTCTTC. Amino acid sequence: CASSIGPGVNEQFF.